Listed below are T cell receptor beta chains from one sample, sequenced in a study of blood T cells in healthy people across ages. TCRdb reprocessed the 5' RACE reads with MiXCR, giving one entry per CDR3 protein. The repertoire holds 730,000 or so distinct CDR3 sequences, with around 46% as singletons. Sequencing input: blood. The receptors originated from an older woman in good health. CDR3s include the opening cysteine and the closing phenylalanine or tryptophan. Each record gives: CDR3 protein, CDR3 DNA, V gene, clone size, J gene, D gene. A D gene is named only where the DNA matches it firmly. The size entry is marked missing in some rows and otherwise reads once, few, many or a size class.

CASRAGTSGGYSTDTQYF,TGTGCCAGCAGAGCCGGGACTAGCGGGGGATATAGCACAGATACGCAGTATTTT,TRBV2,-,TRBJ2-3,TRBD2
CSVEWPQGDEQFF,TGCAGCGTTGAATGGCCCCAGGGGGATGAGCAGTTCTTC,TRBV29-1,-,TRBJ2-1,TRBD1
CSARGGSPRTNEQFF,TGCAGTGCTAGAGGGGGTAGCCCCCGAACCAATGAGCAGTTCTTC,TRBV20-1,few,TRBJ2-1,-
CASREGQGTPHGYTF,TGTGCCAGCAGAGAGGGACAGGGAACCCCCCATGGCTACACCTTC,TRBV28,few,TRBJ1-2,TRBD1
CASTSGDGTGIEKLFF,TGTGCCAGCACGTCCGGAGACGGGACAGGGATTGAAAAACTGTTTTTT,TRBV12-3/TRBV12-4,-,TRBJ1-4,TRBD1
CAISDEGVPYEQYF,TGTGCCATCAGTGATGAGGGAGTCCCCTACGAGCAGTACTTC,TRBV10-3,-,TRBJ2-7,-
CAISLGQGTQYF,TGTGCCATCAGCCTCGGACAGGGGACCCAGTACTTC,TRBV10-3,-,TRBJ2-5,TRBD1
CASTGTDNEKLFF,TGTGCCAGTACCGGGACGGACAATGAAAAACTGTTTTTT,TRBV14,-,TRBJ1-4,-
CASSPRTSGRRDEQFF,TGTGCCAGCAGCCCGCGGACTAGCGGGAGGCGGGATGAGCAGTTCTTC,TRBV14,-,TRBJ2-1,TRBD2
CAISDGAGSDEQYF,TGTGCCATCAGTGATGGGGCGGGCTCCGACGAGCAGTACTTC,TRBV10-3,-,TRBJ2-7,-
CASSLVIVEETQYF,TGTGCCAGCAGCTTAGTCATAGTTGAAGAGACCCAGTACTTC,TRBV7-2,few,TRBJ2-5,-
CASRTSGGDVQYF,TGCGCCAGCAGGACTAGCGGGGGGGATGTGCAGTACTTC,TRBV5-1,few,TRBJ2-7,TRBD2
CASSWGLGGTDTQYF,TGTGCCAGCAGCTGGGGACTAGGGGGCACAGATACGCAGTATTTT,TRBV7-2,many,TRBJ2-3,TRBD2
CASSPQGQGTGSPLHF,TGTGCCAGCAGCCCTCAAGGACAGGGGACGGGGTCACCCCTCCACTTT,TRBV11-2,few,TRBJ1-6,TRBD1
CASSEELAGGPSYTDTQYF,TGTGCCAGCAGCGAGGAATTAGCGGGAGGGCCCTCCTATACAGATACGCAGTATTTT,TRBV9,few,TRBJ2-3,TRBD2
CASSFHQVNTEAFF,TGTGCCAGCAGTTTTCATCAGGTTAACACTGAAGCTTTCTTT,TRBV12-3/TRBV12-4,-,TRBJ1-1,-
CSARDLLLLDEQFF,TGCAGTGCTAGAGATCTCCTCCTTTTGGATGAGCAGTTCTTC,TRBV20-1,-,TRBJ2-1,-
CSVEARDPATNEKLFF,TGCAGCGTTGAAGCCCGAGACCCTGCAACTAATGAAAAACTGTTTTTT,TRBV29-1,-,TRBJ1-4,-
CAISLRTSREYNEQFF,TGTGCCATCAGCCTCAGGACTAGTCGGGAATACAATGAGCAGTTCTTC,TRBV10-3,few,TRBJ2-1,TRBD2
CATAIGDTQYF,TGTGCCACCGCGATCGGAGATACGCAGTATTTT,TRBV25-1,large,TRBJ2-3,-
CASSTAGVEYSEQFF,TGTGCCAGCAGCACAGCGGGGGTAGAGTACAGTGAGCAGTTCTTC,TRBV7-3,-,TRBJ2-1,TRBD2
CASSPEPGDKETQYF,TGTGCCAGCAGCCCCGAGCCGGGAGACAAAGAGACCCAGTACTTC,TRBV5-4,-,TRBJ2-5,-
CSARVRRGLMNTEAFF,TGCAGTGCTAGAGTCCGCAGGGGGTTAATGAACACTGAAGCTTTCTTT,TRBV20-1,-,TRBJ1-1,TRBD1
CASSFGTGYEQYF,TGTGCCAGCAGCTTTGGGACAGGATACGAGCAGTACTTC,TRBV7-3,many,TRBJ2-7,TRBD1
CSVEGRGQGWGEQYF,TGCAGCGTTGAAGGGCGTGGACAGGGTTGGGGCGAGCAGTACTTC,TRBV29-1,-,TRBJ2-7,TRBD1
CASSATPLQGRTLTDTQYF,TGTGCCAGCAGCGCTACCCCCCTACAGGGGCGAACGCTCACAGATACGCAGTATTTT,TRBV9,-,TRBJ2-3,TRBD1
CSVVGTGGSYEQYF,TGCAGCGTCGTCGGGACAGGTGGCTCCTACGAGCAGTACTTC,TRBV29-1,-,TRBJ2-7,TRBD1
CASSFDSTDTQYF,TGTGCCAGCAGCTTCGACAGCACAGATACGCAGTATTTT,TRBV5-1,many,TRBJ2-3,-
CASSEAQGYGYTF,TGTGCCAGCAGTGAGGCACAGGGCTATGGCTACACCTTC,TRBV25-1,-,TRBJ1-2,-
CASSLEAAVYNEQFF,TGTGCCAGCAGCTTAGAAGCGGCTGTCTACAATGAGCAGTTCTTC,TRBV7-2,-,TRBJ2-1,-
CASSSEENTEAFF,TGTGCCAGCAGCTCAGAGGAGAACACTGAAGCTTTCTTT,TRBV7-8,few,TRBJ1-1,-